The source of this T cell receptor beta chain is a study of blood T cell repertoires in COVID-19. In the authors' methods: By means of reference gene primer amplification, nucleated cell counts were estimated. Measured with immunoSEQ multiplex PCR; TCRdb has only the in-frame clones, and not every one. Clone size and the V and J calls come from that table; the DNA yielded D and trimming. The profile shows around 50,000 clones, 86% of them singletons. CDR3 length: 16 amino acids. Germline loops: CDR1 SNHLY, CDR2 FYNNEI. Trimming shortened V by 0 bases and J by 1 base, and 12 bases separated the two germline ends.

Sequencing was carried out using peripheral blood. This receptor was taken from a woman aged 60-75 years with acute or convalescent COVID-19. The V and J genes are TRBV2 and TRBJ1-1; the D is unclear. The CDR3 DNA reads as TGTGCCAGCAGTGAAGCGCTTCAGGCAGGGAACACTGAAGCTTTCTTT. The encoded protein is CASSEALQAGNTEAFF.